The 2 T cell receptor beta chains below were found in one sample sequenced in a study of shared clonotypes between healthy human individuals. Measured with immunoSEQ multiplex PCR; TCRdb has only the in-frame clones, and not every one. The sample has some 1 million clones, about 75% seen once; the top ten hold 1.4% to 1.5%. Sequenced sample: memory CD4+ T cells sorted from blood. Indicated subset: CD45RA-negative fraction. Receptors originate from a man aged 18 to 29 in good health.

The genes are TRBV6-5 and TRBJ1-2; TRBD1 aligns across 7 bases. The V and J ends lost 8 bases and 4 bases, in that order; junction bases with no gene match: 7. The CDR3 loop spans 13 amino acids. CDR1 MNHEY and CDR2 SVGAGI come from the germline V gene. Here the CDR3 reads CASRRTGGYGYTF. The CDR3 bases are TGTGCCAGCCGAAGGACAGGAGGCTATGGCTACACCTTC.

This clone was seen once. The CDR3 coding sequence is TGTGCCAGCAGCTTGGACAGGGTCTCTAACTATGGCTACACCTTC. It yields the protein CASSLDRVSNYGYTF. V gene TRBV11-2 combines with J gene TRBJ1-2; 8 positions match TRBD1. Looked up from germline, CDR1 is SGHAT and CDR2 is FQNNGV. V lost 3 bases to trimming and J lost 0 bases; unmatched junction nucleotides: 3. The CDR3 sequence is 15 residues long.